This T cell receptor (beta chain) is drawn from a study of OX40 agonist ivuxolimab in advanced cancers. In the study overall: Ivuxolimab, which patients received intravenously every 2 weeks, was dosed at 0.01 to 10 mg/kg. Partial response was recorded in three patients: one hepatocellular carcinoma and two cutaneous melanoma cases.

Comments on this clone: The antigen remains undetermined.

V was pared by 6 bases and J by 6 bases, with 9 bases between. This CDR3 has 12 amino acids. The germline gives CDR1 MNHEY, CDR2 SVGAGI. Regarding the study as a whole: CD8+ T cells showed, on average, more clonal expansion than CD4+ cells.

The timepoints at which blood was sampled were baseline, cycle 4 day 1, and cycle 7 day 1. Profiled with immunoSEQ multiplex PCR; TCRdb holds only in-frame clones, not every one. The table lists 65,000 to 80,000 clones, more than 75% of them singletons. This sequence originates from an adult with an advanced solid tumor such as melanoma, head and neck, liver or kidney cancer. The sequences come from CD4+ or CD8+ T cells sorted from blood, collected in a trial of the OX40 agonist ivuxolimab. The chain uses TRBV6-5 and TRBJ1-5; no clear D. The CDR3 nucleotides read TGTGCCAGCAGCCCACGGGTTCAGCCCCAGCATTTT. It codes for CASSPRVQPQHF.